This T cell receptor beta chain was captured by sequencing in a study of T-cell memory formation after mild COVID-19. CDR3 length: 20 residues. After removal of 2 bases from V and 0 bases from J, the junction contained 15 bases not matched to a gene. Germline CDR1 reads SGHTA; CDR2 reads FQGNSA. TCRdb processed the 5' RACE reads anew with MiXCR; each CDR3 protein has one entry. The sample records some 150,000 distinct CDR3 sequences, about 5.7% being singletons. This clonotype was counted between two and nine times. The chain couples TRBV7-2 to TRBJ2-3, with 9 bases fitting TRBD1. The TCR comes from an adult woman who had mild COVID-19 (a few samples of this study predate the infection). Cell type and time point are not known. Source material: PBMCs or a T cell subset sorted from them (not recorded which). CDR3 nucleotide sequence: TGTGCCAGCAGCTTATACGGGACAGGGACGGCATTAACTAGCACAGATACGCAGTATTTT. It encodes CASSLYGTGTALTSTDTQYF. The entire variable domain, with the rest obtained from reference TRBV7-2 and TRBJ2-3, is as follows: GAGVSQSPSNKVTEKGKDVELRCDPISGHTALYWYRQSLGQGLEFLIYFQGNSAPDKSGLPSDRFSAERTGGSVSTLTIQRTQQEDSAVYLCASSLYGTGTALTSTDTQYFGPGTRLTVL.